Here is one T cell receptor (beta chain) with its context. Its antigen is currently not known. Nothing much larger sits one base from this clone, and base qualities are not available. TCRbeta CDR3 regions were amplified from genomic DNA using the immunoSEQ Assay, a bias-controlled multiplex PCR. Per the original workflow: The number of nucleated cells in each sample was estimated by amplification of reference gene primers within the assay. To quantify the absolute abundance of each unique TCRbeta CDR3 rearrangement, sequence reads were collapsed and filtered. For each sample, productive Simpson clonality was calculated by taking the square root of Simpson's diversity index across productive rearrangements. TCRdb carries this immuneACCESS record with in-frame sequences only. Its versions omit some clonotypes, under half of them owing to an unresolved V gene in the studies checked, with the rest unexplained. The DNA was the basis for D and trimming; V, J and clone size are from that table. In this sample the table shows approximately 100,000 clones, 65% to 85% of which occur a single time. The ten largest clones capture around 10% of the sample.

Collaborating institutions collected whole blood in K2EDTA tubes following their own protocols. For TCRbeta analysis, collaborators shipped samples as frozen whole blood, isolated PBMCs, or DNA extracted from either of those sample types. In the germline V gene (reference sequence), CDR1 corresponds to LNHNV and CDR2 to YYDKDF. Ends trimmed: V by 1 base, J by 2 bases; bases unmatched to a gene: 9. The CDR3 sequence holds 18 residues, the cysteine and phenylalanine included. The CDR3 DNA has 54 bases and is translated from base 1. The sample belongs to a study of blood T cell repertoires in COVID-19 (dated by TCRdb to 2018 to 2021). About the study as a whole: Samples covering the acute and convalescent phases of COVID-19 were provided by collaborators in the United States, Italy and Spain. The material from the prospective study consisted of cDNA or gDNA derived from T cells, B-cell-depleted T cells, or PBMCs. Deeply sampled blood TCRbeta repertoires from subjects exposed to, actively infected with, or recovered from COVID-19 were included in the dataset. The repertoires were released in a freely available public database meant as a resource for research on the immune response to SARS-CoV-2. Samples were obtained from the ongoing ImmuneRACE study (first 160 participants) and from over 1,000 subjects provided by 6 global collaborators. Sample metadata almost always included a de-identified subject ID, COVID-19 status, age in years and sex. Where HLA class I and class II types were available, the types were taken from metadata supplied by the sample provider, not from assay-based typing.

What the research found in general, with its limitations: The quantity of clinical and demographic metadata differed by source and by participant and was supplied without curation.

What was sequenced was peripheral blood. This sequence originates from an elderly woman with acute or convalescent COVID-19. The chain employs TRBV15 and TRBJ2-3; TRBD2 fits 10 bases in the junction. The nucleotide sequence reads as follows: TGTGCCACCAGCAGAGGGGGCCCCCTAGCGGGGGTCACAGATACGCAGTATTTT. It encodes CATSRGGPLAGVTDTQYF.